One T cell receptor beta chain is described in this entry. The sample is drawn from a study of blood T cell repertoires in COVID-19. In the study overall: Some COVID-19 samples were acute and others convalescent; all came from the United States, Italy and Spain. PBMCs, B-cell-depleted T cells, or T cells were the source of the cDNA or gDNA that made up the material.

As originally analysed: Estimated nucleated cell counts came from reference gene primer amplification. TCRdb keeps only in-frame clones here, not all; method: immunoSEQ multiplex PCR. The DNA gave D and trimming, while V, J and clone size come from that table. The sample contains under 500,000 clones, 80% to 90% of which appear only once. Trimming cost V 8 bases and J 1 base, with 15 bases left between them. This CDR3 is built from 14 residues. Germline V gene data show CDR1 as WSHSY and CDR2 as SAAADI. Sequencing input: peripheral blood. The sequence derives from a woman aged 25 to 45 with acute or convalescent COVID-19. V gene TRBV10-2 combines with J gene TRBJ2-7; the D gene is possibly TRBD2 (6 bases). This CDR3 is CASARDSISYEQYF. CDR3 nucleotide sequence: TGCGCCAGCGCGCGGGATTCGATTTCCTACGAGCAGTACTTC.